Below are 9 T cell receptor beta chains sequenced from a single sample in a study of cytomegalovirus exposure and HLA in healthy donors. In the PCR, 60 Vbeta and 13 Jbeta primers were used. Sequencing used immunoSEQ multiplex PCR; TCRdb keeps in-frame clones, though not all of them. The repertoire includes 150,000 to 190,000 clones, roughly 84% of them detected once, and roughly 2.3% sits in the top ten. Material for sequencing was PBMCs. All receptors derive from a young woman in good health and CMV-seronegative.

This sequence joins TRBV4-1 and TRBJ1-5; 9 positions match TRBD1. The CDR3 length is 14 residues. Germline values: CDR1 MGHRA, CDR2 YSYEKL. The V and J ends lost 4 bases and 6 bases, in that order; junction bases with no gene match: 4. The CDR3 nucleotides read TGCGCCAGCAGCCGACAGGGGGTAAGTCAGCCCCAGCATTTT. Translated, it gives CASSRQGVSQPQHF.

On this clone itself: The sample holds other DNA sequences that translate to the same CDR3. The chain recombines TRBV28 with TRBJ2-7; 7 bases fit TRBD1. This CDR3 has 13 residues. Germline loops: CDR1 MDHEN, CDR2 SYDVKM. After removal of 2 bases from V and 2 bases from J, the junction contained 0 bases not matched to a gene. The CDR3 DNA reads as TGTGCCAGCAGTTTACAGGGGGCCTACGAGCAGTACTTC. Translating gives CASSLQGAYEQYF.

The chain combines TRBV13 with TRBJ1-1, with D perhaps matching TRBD1 (5 bases). V lost 5 bases and J 2 bases, leaving 15 bases between the germline ends. The length of the CDR3 is 15 residues. The germline CDR1 and CDR2 sequences are PRHDT and FYEKMQ (reference sequence). CDR3 bases: TGTGCCAGCAGCCCTCTGAGGCAGGGAAACACTGAAGCTTTCTTT. Amino acid sequence: CASSPLRQGNTEAFF.

The DNA of the CDR3 is TGTGCCAGCAGGGTGGACAGACTAGCCAAAAACATTCAGTACTTC. Amino acids: CASRVDRLAKNIQYF. The chain employs TRBV28 and TRBJ2-4, with TRBD1 as a possible D gene (6 bases). CDR3 length: 15 residues. Trimming stripped 6 bases from V and 0 bases from J, with 12 bases between. CDR1 is MDHEN, CDR2 SYDVKM, per germline. Full variable domain (outside the CDR3, taken from reference TRBV28 and TRBJ2-4): DVKVTQSSRYLVKRTGEKVFLECVQDMDHENMFWYRQDPGLGLRLIYFSYDVKMKEKGDIPEGYSVSREKKERFSLILESASTNQTSMYLCASRVDRLAKNIQYFGAGTRLSVL.

The rearrangement uses TRBV5-4 and TRBJ2-1; 14 positions agree with TRBD2. The CDR3 length is 16 residues. Trimming at V came to 4 bases and at J to 7 bases, leaving 7 bases not matched to a gene. Looked up from germline, CDR1 is SGHNT and CDR2 is YYREEE (reference sequence). CDR3 coding DNA: TGTGCCAGCAGCCCCGGGGGACTAGCGGGAGCGAATGAGCAGTTCTTC. It translates to CASSPGGLAGANEQFF.

As to this clone: Other nucleotide sequences from this sample produce the same CDR3. This chain uses TRBV18 with TRBJ2-3, with 16 bases aligning to TRBD2. V lost 4 bases to trimming and J lost 6 bases; unmatched junction nucleotides: 16. CDR1 KGHSH and CDR2 LQKENI come from the germline V gene. CDR3 length: 20 amino acids. This CDR3 is CASSLEIPGLAGGPSDTQYF. The CDR3 DNA is TGTGCCAGCTCACTAGAAATCCCGGGACTAGCGGGAGGGCCCTCGGATACGCAGTATTTT. The full variable domain, with the rest looked up from reference TRBV18 and TRBJ2-3, is NAGVMQNPRHLVRRRGQEARLRCSPMKGHSHVYWYRQLPEEGLKFMVYLQKENIIDESGMPKERFSAEFPKEGPSILRIQQVVRGDSAAYFCASSLEIPGLAGGPSDTQYFGPGTRLTVL.

The CDR3 protein is CASSPRGGSSYNEQFF. The CDR3 DNA reads TGTGCCAGCAGCCCCCGGGGAGGTAGCTCCTACAATGAGCAGTTCTTC. The chain has TRBV9 and TRBJ2-1, with D maybe TRBD2 (6 bases). The CDR3 loop spans 16 amino acids. Germline CDR1 reads SGDLS; CDR2 reads YYNGEE. V shed 4 bases and J shed 0 bases, with 14 bases lying between them.

There are a few counts of this clone. V usage is TRBV30 and J usage is TRBJ1-1; D remains unclear. In germline, CDR1 is GTSNPN, CDR2 SVGIG (reference sequence). The CDR3 is 13 residues long. The V gene lost 5 bases and the J gene lost 2 bases, with 12 bases spanning the gap. The DNA for the CDR3 is TGTGCCTGGGGTGCTGGGAGAAACACTGAAGCTTTCTTT. Residues: CAWGAGRNTEAFF.

This sequence joins TRBV7-2 and TRBJ1-3; 8 bases are shared with TRBD1. The CDR3 consists of 18 residues. Germline V gives CDR1 SGHTA, CDR2 FQGNSA. The junction had 12 bases not matched to a gene; V was cut back by 5 bases and J by 0 bases. The CDR3 region has the DNA TGTGCCAGCAGCCCCGCAAGGCCGGACAGGGCCTCTGGAAACACCATATATTTT. This sequence encodes CASSPARPDRASGNTIYF.